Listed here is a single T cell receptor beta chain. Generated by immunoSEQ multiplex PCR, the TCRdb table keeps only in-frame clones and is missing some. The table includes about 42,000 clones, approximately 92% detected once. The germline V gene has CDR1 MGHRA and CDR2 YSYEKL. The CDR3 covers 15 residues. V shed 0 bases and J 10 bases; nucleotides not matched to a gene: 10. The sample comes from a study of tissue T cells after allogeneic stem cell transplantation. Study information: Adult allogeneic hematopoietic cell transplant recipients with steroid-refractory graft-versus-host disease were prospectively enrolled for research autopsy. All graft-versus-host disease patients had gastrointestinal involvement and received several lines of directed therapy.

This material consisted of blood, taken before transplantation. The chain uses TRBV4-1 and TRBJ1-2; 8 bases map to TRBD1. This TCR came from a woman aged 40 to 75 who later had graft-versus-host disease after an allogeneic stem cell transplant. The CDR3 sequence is CASSQEFWTGLVYTF. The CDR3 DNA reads TGCGCCAGCAGCCAAGAATTTTGGACAGGGCTTGTCTACACCTTC.